The 5 T cell receptor beta chains below come from one sample, sequenced in a study of blood T cell repertoires in COVID-19. Only in-frame clones appear in the TCRdb table, and some are missing; sequencing was by immunoSEQ multiplex PCR. Among around 230,000 clones, 80% to 85% were seen once, and the ten largest hold around 30%. What was sequenced was peripheral blood. The origin of the receptors is a man aged 40-50 years with acute or convalescent COVID-19.

This clone was recorded a few times. The V call is TRBV24-1, the J call TRBJ1-4, with D uncertain. With 11 bases removed from V and 4 bases from J, the gap between germline ends came to 13 bases. Germline V lookup: CDR1 KGHDR, CDR2 SFDVKD. CDR3 length equals 13 residues. The CDR3, as DNA: TGTGCCATCTGCCCGGTAAGTAATGAAAAACTGTTTTTT. Residues: CAICPVSNEKLFF.

The rearrangement uses TRBV14 and TRBJ2-7, with TRBD2 matching 8 bases. The CDR3 contains 16 residues. The germline V gene encodes CDR1 SGHDN and CDR2 FVKESK. The V segment lost 1 base and the J segment 5 bases; nucleotides outside the gene matches: 10. The CDR3 is CASSQGSAAGDDEQYF. CDR3 bases: TGTGCCAGCAGCCAAGGTTCGGCAGCGGGAGACGACGAGCAGTACTTC.

The chain has TRBV7-9 and TRBJ1-2; D gene uncertain. The V gene's germline CDR1 is SEHNR and CDR2 FQNEAQ (reference sequence). The CDR3 consists of 12 residues. V was clipped by 4 bases and J by 6 bases, with 9 bases between them. CDR3 region: CASSSVEDGYTF. The CDR3 DNA sequence: TGTGCCAGCAGCTCTGTAGAGGATGGCTACACCTTC.

This clone was seen more than once but under ten times. J is TRBJ1-2 and V is TRBV6-5, with 9 nucleotides matching TRBD1. Germline loops: CDR1 MNHEY, CDR2 SVGAGI. The V segment lost 5 bases and the J segment 6 bases; nucleotides outside the gene matches: 7. This CDR3 contains 14 residues. The CDR3 sequence: CASSPGTGIHGYTF. In nucleotides, the CDR3 is TGTGCCAGCAGTCCCGGGACAGGGATCCATGGCTACACCTTC.

V usage is TRBV5-1 and J usage is TRBJ2-7, with 8 bases that match TRBD1. J lost 7 bases, V lost 0 bases, and 6 bases had no gene match. Germline CDR1 SGHRS, CDR2 YFSETQ. The CDR3 spans 14 residues. Here the CDR3 reads CASSLVGQGREQYF. In nucleotides, the CDR3 is TGCGCCAGCAGCTTGGTTGGACAGGGCAGGGAGCAGTACTTC. Full variable domain (remainder filled in from reference TRBV5-1 and TRBJ2-7): KAGVTQTPRYLIKTRGQQVTLSCSPISGHRSVSWYQQTPGQGLQFLFEYFSETQRNKGNFPGRFSGRQFSNSRSEMNVSTLELGDSALYLCASSLVGQGREQYFGPGTRLTVT.